These 20 T cell receptor beta chains were sequenced from one sample in a study of TIL therapy for anti-PD-1-resistant metastatic lung cancer. The immunoSEQ assay was v3. The method was immunoSEQ multiplex PCR; TCRdb's version includes in-frame clones alone and lacks a portion of them. The repertoire consists of roughly 54,000 clones, with about nine tenths occurring once and the leading ten covering 2.5% to 3%. The time point: pre-treatment sample, taken before nivolumab and TIL therapy. The input for sequencing was blood, taken at baseline. The receptor source for this set is a person between 30 and 79 years old with non-small cell lung cancer.

The chain employs TRBV11-2 and TRBJ2-7; 9 bases fit TRBD1. Germline V gene data show CDR1 as SGHAT and CDR2 as FQNNGV. This CDR3 has 17 amino acids. J lost 1 base, V lost 2 bases, and 9 bases had no gene match. As DNA, the CDR3 is TGTGCCAGCAGCTTACCCTCCGGGACAGGGTCATCCTACGAGCAGTACTTC. Translated: CASSLPSGTGSSYEQYF.

To note about this clone: Within the sample, other DNA sequences also encode this same CDR3. This chain connects TRBV12-3 or TRBV12-4 to TRBJ2-7, with 7 bases that match TRBD1. This CDR3 has 13 amino acids. Trimming removed 4 bases from V and 2 bases from J; junction bases left unmatched: 2. The CDR3 is CASSSTGPYEQYF. In DNA form, the CDR3 reads TGTGCCAGCAGTTCGACAGGGCCCTACGAGCAGTACTTC.

J is TRBJ2-1 and V is TRBV28; 8 bases fit TRBD2. Trimming took 2 bases from V and 8 from J; bases not matched to a gene: 5. The CDR3 has 14 residues. Germline-derived CDR1 and CDR2 are MDHEN and SYDVKM. The CDR3 sequence: CASSLQREWDEQFF. For the CDR3, the DNA is TGTGCCAGCAGTTTACAGCGGGAGTGGGATGAGCAGTTCTTC.

V is TRBV2 and J is TRBJ2-1; 11 bases match TRBD2. This CDR3 is 15 amino acids long. CDR1 SNHLY and CDR2 FYNNEI come from the germline V gene. The trim removed 6 bases at V and 7 bases at J, leaving 8 bases unmatched. The CDR3 DNA follows: TGTGCCAGCAGCACCACTAGCGGGAGTGCTAATGAGCAGTTCTTC. Its translation: CASSTTSGSANEQFF. The variable domain in full, completed from reference TRBV2 and TRBJ2-1, reads EPEVTQTPSHQVTQMGQEVILRCVPISNHLYFYWYRQILGQKVEFLVSFYNNEISEKSEIFDDQFSVERPDGSNFTLKIRSTKLEDSAMYFCASSTTSGSANEQFFGPGTRLTVL.

The chain carries TRBV29-1 and TRBJ1-1; D gene unclear. V lost 0 bases and J 9 bases, leaving 11 bases between the germline ends. The germline CDR1 and CDR2 sequences are SQVTM and ANQGSEA. The CDR3 spans 12 residues. In DNA form, the CDR3 reads TGCAGCGTTGAAGATCGGGTTACGAAAGCTTTCTTT. It translates to CSVEDRVTKAFF.

J is TRBJ2-3 and V is TRBV9; no reliable D call. Trimming took off 3 bases at V and 6 bases at J, with 26 bases between the two ends. The germline CDR1 and CDR2 sequences are SGDLS and YYNGEE. The CDR3 totals 18 residues. The CDR3, as DNA: TGTGCCAGCAGCGCCACCGCTGGACCGGACGTGGTAGGCGATACGCAGTATTTT. Residues: CASSATAGPDVVGDTQYF. Supplemented by reference TRBV9 and TRBJ2-3, the full variable domain reads DSGVTQTPKHLITATGQRVTLRCSPRSGDLSVYWYQQSLDQGLQFLIQYYNGEERAKGNILERFSAQQFPDLHSELNLSSLELGDSALYFCASSATAGPDVVGDTQYFGPGTRLTVL.

The chain employs TRBV5-5 and TRBJ1-2, with TRBD1 as a possible D gene (5 bases). CDR3 size: 15 residues. Germline lookup yields CDR1 SGHKS and CDR2 YYEKEE (reference sequence). The V gene lost 0 bases and the J gene lost 2 bases, with 11 bases spanning the gap. The CDR3 DNA sequence: TGTGCCAGCAGCTTGGTCCCGGGGACCAACTATGGCTACACCTTC. It yields the protein CASSLVPGTNYGYTF.

This chain links TRBV15 with TRBJ1-3, with D unresolved. V gave up 1 base and J gave up 2 bases, with 9 bases separating them. This CDR3 spans 15 amino acids. CDR1 and CDR2 (germline): LNHNV, YYDKDF (reference sequence). CDR3 coding DNA: TGTGCCACCAGCAGAGCCCGAGGGACTGGAAACACCATATATTTT. Its translation is CATSRARGTGNTIYF.

This rearrangement joins TRBV10-2 to TRBJ1-4, with D tentatively TRBD1 (5 bases). Between the trimmed V and J ends, which lost 3 bases and 8 bases, there was a span of 10 bases. From germline, CDR1 is WSHSY and CDR2 SAAADI. The CDR3 totals 13 residues. The DNA of the CDR3 is TGCGCCAGCAGTGACAGGGCCAGGGAAAAACTGTTTTTT. Translation: CASSDRAREKLFF.

The V gene is TRBV28, the J gene TRBJ2-7, with TRBD1 matching 9 bases. Losses at the gene ends were 0 bases for V and 2 bases for J; bases not matched to a gene: 2. CDR3 length: 15 amino acids. CDR1 is MDHEN, CDR2 SYDVKM, per germline. CDR3 nucleotide sequence: TGTGCCAGCAGTTTATGGGACAGGGGAACCTACGAGCAGTACTTC. Translated, it gives CASSLWDRGTYEQYF.

The chain carries TRBV4-2 and TRBJ1-1, with a weak D call TRBD1 (6 bases). Per germline, CDR1 LGHNA and CDR2 YNFKEQ. This CDR3 region has 14 residues. Deletions cut 4 bases from V and 0 bases from J, with 9 bases between. The DNA of the CDR3 is TGTGCCAGCAGCCCTGACAGGTTGAACACTGAAGCTTTCTTT. As protein: CASSPDRLNTEAFF.

The chain has TRBV6-5 and TRBJ2-7; TRBD1 agrees at 7 bases. V lost 0 bases, J lost 4 bases, and 9 bases stayed unmatched. The CDR3 contains 16 residues. Germline CDR1 is MNHEY and CDR2 is SVGAGI. CDR3 sequence reads: CASSYSGTTRGYEQYF. The CDR3 DNA sequence: TGTGCCAGCAGTTACTCTGGGACGACCAGGGGGTACGAGCAGTACTTC.

V is TRBV28 and J is TRBJ1-5; D not certain. There are 16 residues in the CDR3. Germline V lookup: CDR1 MDHEN, CDR2 SYDVKM. V was clipped by 5 bases and J by 3 bases, with 17 bases between them. The CDR3 protein is CASSPPGSWDNQPQHF. CDR3 nucleotide sequence: TGTGCCAGCAGTCCTCCCGGTTCTTGGGACAATCAGCCCCAGCATTTT.

There are a few counts of this clone. The rearrangement links TRBV12-2 to TRBJ1-5; the table's D call, TRBD1, has no DNA check behind it. TRBV12-2 is a pseudogene. The CDR3 covers 16 residues. The CDR3: CASRFQGSHSNQPQHF. The CDR3 bases are TGTGCAAGTCGCTTCCAGGGCAGCCATAGCAATCAGCCCCAGCATTTT.

The genes are TRBV7-9 and TRBJ1-3, with 9 bases aligning to TRBD1. Germline V gives CDR1 SEHNR, CDR2 FQNEAQ (reference sequence). V gave up 4 bases and J gave up 4 bases; unmatched junction bases: 5. CDR3 length: 15 amino acids. In DNA, the CDR3 is TGTGCCAGCAGCTCGATTGGGACAGGGGGAAACACCATATATTTT. Amino acid sequence: CASSSIGTGGNTIYF.

The chain recombines TRBV9 with TRBJ2-5; D perhaps matches TRBD2 (6 bases). Germline loops: CDR1 SGDLS, CDR2 YYNGEE. The ends were cut back, 0 bases at V and 5 bases at J, with 14 bases in the middle. This CDR3 is built from 15 residues. CDR3 DNA: TGTGCCAGCAGCGTAGCGGTCTCACGGGGGGAGACCCAGTACTTC. Residues: CASSVAVSRGETQYF.

The chain is built from TRBV7-9 and TRBJ1-1; D is ambiguous. CDR3 length: 15 residues. Germline CDR1 and CDR2: SEHNR and FQNEAQ (reference sequence). V lost 1 base, J lost 4 bases, and 13 bases lay in between. CDR3 nucleotide sequence: TGTGCCAGCAGCTTAGACCGAACTTCGGGCACTGAAGCTTTCTTT. It yields the protein CASSLDRTSGTEAFF. Supplemented by reference TRBV7-9 and TRBJ1-1, the full variable domain reads DTGVSQNPRHKITKRGQNVTFRCDPISEHNRLYWYRQTLGQGPEFLTYFQNEAQLEKSRLLSDRFSAERPKGSFSTLEIQRTEQGDSAMYLCASSLDRTSGTEAFFGQGTRLTVV.

The chain carries TRBV5-1 and TRBJ2-1; 9 nucleotides match TRBD2. V shed 0 bases, J shed 15 bases, and the junction held 16 bases outside the gene matches. This CDR3 contains 16 residues. Germline V gene data show CDR1 as SGHRS and CDR2 as YFSETQ. As DNA, the CDR3 is TGCGCCAGCAGCTTGGATACGACTAGCGGAGGCAGCAAGGGGTTCTTC. Protein sequence: CASSLDTTSGGSKGFF. Filled out from reference TRBV5-1 and TRBJ2-1, the complete variable domain reads KAGVTQTPRYLIKTRGQQVTLSCSPISGHRSVSWYQQTPGQGLQFLFEYFSETQRNKGNFPGRFSGRQFSNSRSEMNVSTLELGDSALYLCASSLDTTSGGSKGFFGPGTRLTVL.

The chain recombines TRBV30 with TRBJ2-1, with a possible D match to TRBD2 (6 bases). Per the germline V gene, CDR1 is GTSNPN and CDR2 is SVGIG (reference sequence). Trimming shortened V by 4 bases and J by 8 bases, and 15 bases separated the two germline ends. The CDR3 loop spans 13 amino acids. Here the CDR3 DNA reads TGTGCCTGGACAGCCAACACGGGGGATGAGCAGTTCTTC. It specifies CAWTANTGDEQFF.

This chain's CDR3 is CASRTGGAYGYTF. The DNA of the CDR3 is TGTGCCAGCCGGACAGGGGGCGCATATGGCTACACCTTC. The chain joins TRBV18 to TRBJ1-2; 11 bases are shared with TRBD1. V lost 8 bases and J lost 5; bases outside the gene matches: 4. Per germline, CDR1 KGHSH and CDR2 LQKENI. This CDR3 comprises 13 residues.